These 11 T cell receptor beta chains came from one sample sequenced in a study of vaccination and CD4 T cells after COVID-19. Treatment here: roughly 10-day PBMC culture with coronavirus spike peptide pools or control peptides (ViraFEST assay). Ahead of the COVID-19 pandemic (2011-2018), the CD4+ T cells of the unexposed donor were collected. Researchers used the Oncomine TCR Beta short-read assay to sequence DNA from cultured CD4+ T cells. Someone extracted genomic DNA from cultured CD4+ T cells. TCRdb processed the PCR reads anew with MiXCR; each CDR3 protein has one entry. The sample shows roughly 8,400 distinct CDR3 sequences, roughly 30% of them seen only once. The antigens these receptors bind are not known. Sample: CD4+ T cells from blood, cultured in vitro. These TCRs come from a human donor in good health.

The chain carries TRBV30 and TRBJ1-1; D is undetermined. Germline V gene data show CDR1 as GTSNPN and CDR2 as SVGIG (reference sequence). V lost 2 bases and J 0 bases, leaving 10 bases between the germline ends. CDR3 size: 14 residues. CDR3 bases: TGTGCCTGGAGTTACGGGCTAGTGAACACTGAAGCTTTCTTT. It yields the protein CAWSYGLVNTEAFF.

CDR3 DNA sequence: TGTGCCAGCAGCTTAGGGGGGGCGGGAGCGGATAATGAGCAGTTCTTC. This translates into CASSLGGAGADNEQFF. The rearrangement uses TRBV7-9 and TRBJ2-1; a weak D match, TRBD2 (7 bases). V lost 1 base and J lost 7, with 17 bases in between. Germline V gene lookup returns CDR1 SEHNR and CDR2 FQNEAQ (reference sequence). This CDR3 spans 16 amino acids.

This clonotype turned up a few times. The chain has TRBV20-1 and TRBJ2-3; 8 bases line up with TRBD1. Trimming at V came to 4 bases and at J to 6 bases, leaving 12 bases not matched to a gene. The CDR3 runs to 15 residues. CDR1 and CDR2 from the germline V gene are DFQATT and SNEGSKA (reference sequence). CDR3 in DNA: TGCAGTGCTACTGGTCGCAGGGGGCGTTCTGATACGCAGTATTTT. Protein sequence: CSATGRRGRSDTQYF.

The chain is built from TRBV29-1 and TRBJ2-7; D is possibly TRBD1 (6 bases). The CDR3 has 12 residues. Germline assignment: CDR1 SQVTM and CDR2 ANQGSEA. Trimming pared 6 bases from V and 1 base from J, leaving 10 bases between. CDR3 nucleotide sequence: TGCAGCGTAAGGACAGCATCCTACGAGCAGTACTTC. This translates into CSVRTASYEQYF.

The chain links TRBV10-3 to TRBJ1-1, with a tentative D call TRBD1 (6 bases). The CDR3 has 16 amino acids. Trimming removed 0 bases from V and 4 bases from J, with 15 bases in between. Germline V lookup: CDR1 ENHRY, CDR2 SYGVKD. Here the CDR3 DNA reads TGTGCCATCAGTGAGTCCAGTTTGACAGGCGGCACTGAAGCTTTCTTT. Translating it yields CAISESSLTGGTEAFF.

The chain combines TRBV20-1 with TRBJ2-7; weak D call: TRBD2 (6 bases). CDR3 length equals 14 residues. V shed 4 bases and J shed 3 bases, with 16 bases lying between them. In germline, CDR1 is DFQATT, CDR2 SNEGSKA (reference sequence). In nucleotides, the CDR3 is TGCAGTGCTACGAGGGACGGGAGCCTCTACGAGCAGTACTTC. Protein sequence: CSATRDGSLYEQYF.

The CDR3 spells CASSSAQGEGYGYTF. The DNA of the CDR3 is TGTGCCAGCAGCTCCGCCCAGGGGGAAGGCTATGGCTACACCTTC. The chain uses TRBV5-4 and TRBJ1-2, with 7 bases fitting TRBD1. CDR1 SGHNT and CDR2 YYREEE come from the germline V gene (reference sequence). The trim removed 3 bases at V and 4 bases at J, leaving 9 bases unmatched. This CDR3 contains 15 residues.

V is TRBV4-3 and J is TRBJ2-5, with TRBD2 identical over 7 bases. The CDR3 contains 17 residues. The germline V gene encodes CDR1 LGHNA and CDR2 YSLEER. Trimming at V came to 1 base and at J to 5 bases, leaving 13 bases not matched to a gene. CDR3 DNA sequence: TGCGCCAGCAGCCAAGTGATCTCAGGGACTATTTGGGAGACCCAGTACTTC. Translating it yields CASSQVISGTIWETQYF.

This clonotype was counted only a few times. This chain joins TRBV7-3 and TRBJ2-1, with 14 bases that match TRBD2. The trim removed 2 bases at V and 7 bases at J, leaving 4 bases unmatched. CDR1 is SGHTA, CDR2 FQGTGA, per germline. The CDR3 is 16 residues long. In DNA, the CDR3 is TGTGCCAGCAGCTTAGAGGGGACTAGCGGGAGAAATGAGCAGTTCTTC. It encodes CASSLEGTSGRNEQFF.

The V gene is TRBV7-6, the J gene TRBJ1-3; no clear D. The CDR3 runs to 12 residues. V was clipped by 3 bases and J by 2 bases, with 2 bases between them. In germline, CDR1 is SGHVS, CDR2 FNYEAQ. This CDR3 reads CASSFPGNTIYF. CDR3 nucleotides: TGTGCCAGCAGCTTCCCTGGAAACACCATATATTTT.

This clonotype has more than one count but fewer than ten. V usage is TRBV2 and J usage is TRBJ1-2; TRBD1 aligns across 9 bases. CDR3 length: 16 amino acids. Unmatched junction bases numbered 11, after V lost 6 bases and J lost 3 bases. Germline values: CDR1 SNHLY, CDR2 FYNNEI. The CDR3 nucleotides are TGTGCCAGCAGGCCAACTAAACAGGGGGCGGACTATGGCTACACCTTC. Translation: CASRPTKQGADYGYTF.